This TCR beta chain was captured in a study of PD-1 and CTLA-4 blockade in melanoma. The CDR3 length is 15 residues. The V end lost 0 bases, the J end lost 0 bases, and 8 bases lay between the germline ends. Germline V gene sequence: CDR1 LGHNA, CDR2 YNFKEQ. Sequencing used immunoSEQ multiplex PCR; TCRdb keeps in-frame clones, though not all of them. The sample holds roughly 21,000 clones, about nine tenths seen once. Material: CD8+ T cells from peripheral blood, obtained before anti-PD-1 treatment. This rearrangement joins TRBV4-2 to TRBJ1-2; no firm D call. The TCR sequence derives from a human donor with melanoma. CDR3 loop: CASSQDPGPNYGYTF. CDR3 bases: TGTGCCAGCAGCCAAGATCCCGGACCTAACTATGGCTACACCTTC.